A single sample gave rise to the 10 T cell receptor beta chains below, sequenced in a study of OX40 agonist ivuxolimab in advanced cancers. Using immunoSEQ multiplex PCR, the repertoire was profiled, and TCRdb retains in-frame clones only, with some absent. Here the sample spans about 41,000 clones, over 80% being singletons. The sequencing here drew on CD4+ or CD8+ T cells sorted from blood, taken in a trial of the OX40 agonist ivuxolimab. These receptors were obtained from an adult with an advanced solid tumor such as melanoma, head and neck, liver or kidney cancer.

This rearrangement joins TRBV18 to TRBJ2-3; maybe TRBD1 (6 bases). Looked up from germline, CDR1 is KGHSH and CDR2 is LQKENI. Between the trimmed V and J ends, which lost 6 bases and 3 bases, there was a span of 16 bases. The CDR3 totals 15 residues. As DNA, the CDR3 is TGTGCCAGCTCCCCTTCCAGGGGTGGGACAGATACGCAGTATTTT. It specifies CASSPSRGGTDTQYF.

This chain links TRBV19 with TRBJ1-5; D call uncertain. The CDR3 is 13 amino acids. Trimming removed 6 bases at V and 6 bases at J, with 12 bases between. Germline CDR1 and CDR2: LNHDA and SQIVND (reference sequence). The DNA for the CDR3 is TGTGCCAGTAGCTGGGCTCAGGCTCAGCCCCAGCATTTT. It yields the protein CASSWAQAQPQHF. Variable domain in full (rest from reference TRBV19 and TRBJ1-5): DGGITQSPKYLFRKEGQNVTLSCEQNLNHDAMYWYRQDPGQGLRLIYYSQIVNDFQKGDIAEGYSVSREKKESFPLTVTSAQKNPTAFYLCASSWAQAQPQHFGDGTRLSIL.

This clone was found a few times. This chain links TRBV28 with TRBJ2-3; D is possibly TRBD1 or TRBD2 (6 bases each). From germline, CDR1 is MDHEN and CDR2 SYDVKM. This CDR3 region has 14 residues. The V gene lost 7 bases and the J gene lost 3 bases, with 14 bases spanning the gap. CDR3 loop: CASTVAGHTDTQYF. CDR3 sequence (DNA): TGTGCCAGCACAGTGGCGGGACATACAGATACGCAGTATTTT. Supplemented by reference TRBV28 and TRBJ2-3, the full variable domain reads DVKVTQSSRYLVKRTGEKVFLECVQDMDHENMFWYRQDPGLGLRLIYFSYDVKMKEKGDIPEGYSVSREKKERFSLILESASTNQTSMYLCASTVAGHTDTQYFGPGTRLTVL.

This chain joins TRBV2 and TRBJ1-5; TRBD1 might be the D (6 bases). V was clipped by 6 bases and J by 4 bases, with 10 bases between them. Germline V gene data show CDR1 as SNHLY and CDR2 as FYNNEI. This CDR3 has 13 residues. The CDR3 DNA sequence: TGTGCCAGCAGCGGACAGCCTAATCAGCCCCAGCATTTT. This sequence encodes CASSGQPNQPQHF.

DNA of the CDR3: TGTGCCAGCAGCTCTAGTGGGACTAGCGGAGCAGAAGAGACCCAGTACTTC. This sequence encodes CASSSSGTSGAEETQYF. The chain links TRBV11-2 to TRBJ2-5; the match to TRBD2 covers 11 bases. The length of the CDR3 is 17 residues. V gave up 4 bases and J gave up 3 bases; unmatched junction bases: 10. Germline CDR1 is SGHAT and CDR2 is FQNNGV. The full variable domain, rest sourced from reference TRBV11-2 and TRBJ2-5, is EAGVAQSPRYKIIEKRQSVAFWCNPISGHATLYWYQQILGQGPKLLIQFQNNGVVDDSQLPKDRFSAERLKGVDSTLKIQPAKLEDSAVYLCASSSSGTSGAEETQYFGPGTRLLVL.

This clone has a handful of counts. The V call is TRBV30, the J call TRBJ1-3; D is unresolved. The CDR3 consists of 14 residues. Germline lookup yields CDR1 GTSNPN and CDR2 SVGIG (reference sequence). Trimming pared 1 base from V and 0 bases from J, leaving 7 bases between. The CDR3 DNA sequence: TGTGCCTGGAGTGCGAGTAACTCTGGAAACACCATATATTTT. Translated: CAWSASNSGNTIYF.

This chain links TRBV19 with TRBJ1-5; maybe TRBD1 (6 bases). Trimming took 8 bases from V and 1 from J, leaving 24 bases between them. CDR3 length: 18 amino acids. Per the germline V gene, CDR1 is LNHDA and CDR2 is SQIVND (reference sequence). Written as DNA, the CDR3 is TGTGCCAGTCTCCACGGGCGGACAGCGGAGCCAAGCAATCAGCCCCAGCATTTT. Encoded protein: CASLHGRTAEPSNQPQHF.

J is TRBJ2-5 and V is TRBV5-1, with TRBD2 as a possible D gene (5 bases). V gave up 4 bases and J gave up 5 bases, with 15 bases separating them. The CDR3 is made up of 14 amino acids. Germline-derived CDR1 and CDR2 are SGHRS and YFSETQ. Here the CDR3 DNA reads TGCGCCAGCAGCCCGCGGACTTTGGGGGAGACCCAGTACTTC. It encodes CASSPRTLGETQYF.

The chain recombines TRBV5-4 with TRBJ2-7, with TRBD2 identical over 7 bases. CDR1 SGHNT and CDR2 YYREEE come from the germline V gene (reference sequence). There are 16 residues in the CDR3. J gave up 2 bases and V 5 bases, and 13 bases lay outside the gene matches. In DNA form, the CDR3 reads TGTGCCAGCAGTTCCGCTGGGGGAGGGAAGGCCTACGAGCAGTACTTC. Residues: CASSSAGGGKAYEQYF.

This rearrangement joins TRBV9 to TRBJ1-5; TRBD1 matches 11 bases. Germline CDR1 is SGDLS and CDR2 is YYNGEE. The V and J ends lost 4 bases and 8 bases, in that order; junction bases with no gene match: 5. The CDR3 runs to 14 residues. CDR3 sequence: CASSPDRGREPQHF. CDR3 coding DNA: TGTGCCAGCAGCCCGGACAGGGGGCGGGAGCCCCAGCATTTT.